The TCR beta chain under discussion was sequenced for a study of molecular identifiers for immune sequencing clone quantification. This clonotype has a count of ten or more. The CDR3 covers 14 residues. V was pared by 0 bases and J by 5 bases, with 9 bases between. Germline V gene sequence: CDR1 MGHRA, CDR2 YSYEKL. MiXCR, applied by TCRdb to the PCR reads, yields one record per CDR3 protein. Among over 300,000 distinct CDR3 sequences listed, roughly a quarter were seen once. The gene calls are TRBV4-1 and TRBJ2-3; D ambiguous. This TCR came from a human donor in good health. Some libraries in this study had Jurkat cell RNA spiked in. The source material was naive CD8+ T cells from blood, with Jurkat cell RNA spiked in. Stated subset: FACS-sorted CD8+CD4-CCR7+CD45RA+ naive T cells. The CDR3 DNA follows: TGCGCCAGCAGCCAAGAGGCCAGGATAGATACGCAGTATTTT. The encoded protein is CASSQEARIDTQYF.